A selection of T cell receptor beta chains follows, all from one sample in a study of blood T cell repertoires in COVID-19. The data were produced by immunoSEQ multiplex PCR, yet TCRdb's version contains in-frame clones alone and is incomplete. Here the sample spans around 250,000 clones, about 80% being singletons. The sample consisted of PBMCs or T cells enriched from blood (not recorded which). Receptors were obtained from a man in his forties who had recovered from COVID-19. Each CDR3 is given without its conserved first and last residue.

TRBV27	TRBJ1-1	ASSLGRGMNTEAF
TRBV19	TRBJ1-6	ASSMGQGNSPLH
TRBV30	TRBJ1-1	AWSRGNEAF
TRBV7-3	TRBJ1-2	ASSLDREGGYT
TRBV9	TRBJ2-1	ASSPHRSYNEQF
TRBV21-1	TRBJ1-6	ASSKDLGQGENSPLH
TRBV9	TRBJ2-7	ASTQRGSGEQY
TRBV12-3/TRBV12-4	TRBJ1-2	ASSLYNSYGYT
TRBV10-3	TRBJ2-2	AIAKGTSGSAGELF
TRBV5-1	TRBJ2-7	ASSLGAGTYEQY
TRBV3-1/TRBV3-2	TRBJ1-2	ASSRSRTPGTGPGGGYGYT
TRBV4-1	TRBJ1-6	ASSQGQGSPLH
TRBV7-8	TRBJ2-5	ASSLIGGQETQY
TRBV29-1	TRBJ2-3	SATQGDRTSTDTQY
TRBV5-4	TRBJ1-2	ASSPRDRGVNYGYT
TRBV28	TRBJ1-2	ASSSTGGDLPIYGYT
TRBV28	TRBJ2-2	ASSLDRAVTGELF
TRBV3-1/TRBV3-2	TRBJ1-1	ASSPEWESTEAF
TRBV11-2	TRBJ2-2	ASSFAGAVGELF
TRBV6-5	TRBJ1-4	ASSRGVGKLF
TRBV11-2	TRBJ2-2	ASSPKPTSFSTGELF
TRBV5-1	TRBJ2-1	ASSLGTGREQF
TRBV3-1/TRBV3-2	TRBJ1-1	ASSKSGYTEAF
TRBV7-9	TRBJ1-3	ASSSTGTGSGNTIY
TRBV7-3	TRBJ2-4	ASSPSTGGASKNIQY
TRBV5-1	TRBJ2-3	ASSLQAGAPHTDTQY
TRBV7-3	TRBJ2-7	ASSPTSSGGLY
TRBV5-1	TRBJ2-5	ASSDPGTGLETQY
TRBV30	TRBJ1-1	AWSVLGTGADTEAF
TRBV27	TRBJ1-6	ASSSSTGNSPLH
TRBV29-1	TRBJ2-2	SVEPGNTGELF
TRBV10-3	TRBJ2-7	AISESGEQY
TRBV6-6	TRBJ2-7	ASSYGGRSYEQY